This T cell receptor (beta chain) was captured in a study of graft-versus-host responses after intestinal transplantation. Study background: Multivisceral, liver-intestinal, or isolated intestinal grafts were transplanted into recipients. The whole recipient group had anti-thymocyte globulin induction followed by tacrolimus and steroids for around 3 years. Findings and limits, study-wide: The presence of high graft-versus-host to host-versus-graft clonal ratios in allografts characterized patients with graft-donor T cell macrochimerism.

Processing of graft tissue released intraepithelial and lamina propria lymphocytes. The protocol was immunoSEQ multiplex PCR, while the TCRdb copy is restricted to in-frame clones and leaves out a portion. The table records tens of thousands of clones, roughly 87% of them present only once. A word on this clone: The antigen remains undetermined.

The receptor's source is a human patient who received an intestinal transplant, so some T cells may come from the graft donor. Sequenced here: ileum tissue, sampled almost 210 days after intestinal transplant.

Written as DNA, the CDR3 is TGTGCCAGCAGCTCCCCGGGACTAGCGGTCAATGAGCAGTTCTTC. Residues: CASSSPGLAVNEQFF. V is TRBV7-3 and J is TRBJ2-1, with 11 bases identical to TRBD2. CDR3 length: 15 residues. The J segment lost 6 bases and the V segment lost 4 bases, leaving 5 bases of the junction unmatched. Per the germline V gene, CDR1 is SGHTA and CDR2 is FQGTGA.